This is a list of T cell receptor beta chains from one sample in a study of neurological immune-mediated disorders. Each CDR3 protein is one row after TCRdb ran MiXCR on the 5' RACE reads. The repertoire has 55,000 to 85,000 distinct CDR3 sequences, roughly 3.1% of them found once; the top ten carry about 5.5%. Sequencing was carried out using PBMCs. The receptors come from a woman in her 50s with multiple sclerosis. CDR3s include the opening cysteine and the closing phenylalanine or tryptophan. Fields, in order: D gene, V gene, clone size, J gene, CDR3 protein, CDR3 DNA. The D gene is left open where the match is weak. Not every row has a clone size; where given, it reads once, few, many or a size class.

-	TRBV6-2/TRBV6-3	many	TRBJ2-1	CASSSSNNEQFF	TGTGCCAGCAGTTCTAGCAACAATGAGCAGTTCTTC
-	TRBV20-1	many	TRBJ1-1	CSARDSGNGRWGTEAFF	TGCAGTGCTAGAGATAGTGGGAACGGGCGCTGGGGCACTGAAGCTTTCTTT
TRBD1	TRBV10-3	many	TRBJ2-1	CAIYDRGKHNEQFF	TGTGCCATCTATGACAGGGGGAAACACAATGAGCAGTTCTTC
TRBD2	TRBV6-1	many	TRBJ2-3	CASSEKAGGTDTQYF	TGTGCCAGCAGTGAAAAAGCGGGAGGCACAGATACGCAGTATTTT
TRBD1	TRBV10-3	many	TRBJ2-1	CAISEDRGLHNEQFF	TGTGCCATCAGTGAGGACAGGGGGCTCCACAATGAGCAGTTCTTC
-	TRBV5-4	many	TRBJ1-1	CASSPRGGWDTEAFF	TGTGCCAGCAGCCCCCGGGGGGGTTGGGACACTGAAGCTTTCTTT
-	TRBV7-2	many	TRBJ2-7	CASSNRLDTTYEQYF	TGTGCCAGCAGTAATCGACTGGACACGACCTACGAGCAGTACTTC
-	TRBV5-1	many	TRBJ2-1	CASSLQPMEGNEQFF	TGCGCCAGCAGCTTGCAGCCTATGGAAGGCAATGAGCAGTTCTTC
-	TRBV5-6	many	TRBJ1-1	CASSLLVRRGRNTEAFF	TGTGCCAGCAGCTTGCTCGTCAGGCGGGGTCGGAACACTGAAGCTTTCTTT
-	TRBV20-1	many	TRBJ1-5	CSASSPKWGSNQPQHF	TGCAGTGCTAGTTCACCGAAGTGGGGTAGCAATCAGCCCCAGCATTTT
TRBD2	TRBV5-4	many	TRBJ2-1	CASSPPKREGNVDEQFF	TGTGCCAGCAGCCCACCCAAGCGGGAGGGAAATGTCGATGAGCAGTTCTTC
TRBD1	TRBV6-1	many	TRBJ2-1	CASSERHSGQGYNEQFF	TGTGCCAGCAGTGAAAGACACTCGGGACAGGGTTACAATGAGCAGTTCTTC
TRBD2	TRBV20-1	many	TRBJ2-7	CSARDPGLAGIYEQYF	TGCAGTGCTAGAGATCCTGGACTAGCGGGTATCTACGAGCAGTACTTC
-	TRBV20-1	many	TRBJ1-4	CSAWAGGEKLFF	TGCAGTGCTTGGGCCGGCGGGGAAAAACTGTTTTTT
TRBD2	TRBV20-1	many	TRBJ2-3	CSARVPGLAHTDTQYF	TGCAGTGCTAGAGTTCCTGGACTAGCTCACACAGATACGCAGTATTTT
TRBD2	TRBV20-1	many	TRBJ2-1	CSAFPGLAGAEQFF	TGCAGTGCTTTTCCGGGACTAGCGGGGGCGGAGCAGTTCTTC
TRBD1	TRBV4-3	many	TRBJ1-3	CASSRDRDSSGNTIYF	TGCGCCAGCAGCCGGGACCGGGACAGCTCTGGAAACACCATATATTTT
TRBD1	TRBV28	many	TRBJ2-5	CASSSGGRDRGRQETQYF	TGTGCCAGCAGTTCCGGGGGGAGGGACAGGGGTAGACAAGAGACCCAGTACTTC
TRBD2	TRBV20-1	many	TRBJ2-3	CSASLGLAGAQSTQYF	TGCAGTGCTAGCCTTGGACTAGCGGGAGCCCAGAGCACGCAGTATTTT
-	TRBV9	many	TRBJ2-1	CASRSELRDEQFF	TGTGCCAGCAGGAGCGAACTGAGGGATGAGCAGTTCTTC
TRBD2	TRBV20-1	many	TRBJ2-1	CSARPLAGSYNEQFF	TGCAGTGCTAGACCTCTAGCGGGGTCCTACAATGAGCAGTTCTTC
TRBD2	TRBV7-2	many	TRBJ2-1	CASSGLGKSGGVYNEQFF	TGTGCCAGCAGCGGTCTAGGGAAAAGCGGGGGGGTTTACAATGAGCAGTTCTTC
-	TRBV3-1	many	TRBJ2-7	CASSNRDWSYEQYF	TGTGCCAGCAGCAACCGGGACTGGTCCTACGAGCAGTACTTC
TRBD1	TRBV28	many	TRBJ2-1	CASSVGIGTGGSEQFF	TGTGCCAGCTCCGTTGGGATCGGGACAGGGGGATCTGAGCAGTTCTTC
-	TRBV7-9	many	TRBJ1-3	CASSLPGDGNSGNTIYF	TGTGCCAGCAGCCTACCGGGGGACGGGAACTCTGGAAACACCATATATTTT
-	TRBV25-1	many	TRBJ2-5	CASSDWTRGKETQYF	TGTGCCAGCAGTGATTGGACTAGGGGGAAAGAGACCCAGTACTTC
TRBD2	TRBV29-1	many	TRBJ2-3	CSVEGGQGGLAGAPRDTQYF	TGCAGCGTTGAAGGGGGACAGGGCGGACTAGCGGGGGCGCCGCGAGATACGCAGTATTTT
TRBD1	TRBV4-3	many	TRBJ1-2	CASSQALDRKNLTF	TGCGCCAGCAGCCAAGCCTTGGACAGGAAGAACCTCACCTTC
-	TRBV20-1	many	TRBJ1-6	CSARRRQGNSPLHF	TGCAGTGCTAGGAGACGGCAGGGGAATTCACCCCTCCACTTT
-	TRBV11-2	many	TRBJ2-5	CASSFRVWETQYF	TGTGCCAGCAGCTTCAGGGTGTGGGAGACCCAGTACTTC
-	TRBV29-1	many	TRBJ1-3	CSVEDQASGNTIYF	TGCAGCGTTGAAGATCAGGCCTCTGGAAACACCATATATTTT
-	TRBV5-4	many	TRBJ2-1	CASSPRGETRGEQFF	TGTGCCAGCAGCCCCCGAGGGGAAACCAGGGGCGAGCAGTTCTTC
-	TRBV27	many	TRBJ1-6	CASGRVNSPLHF	TGTGCCAGCGGCAGGGTAAATTCACCCCTCCACTTT
TRBD1	TRBV14	many	TRBJ2-5	CASSPWDRGQETQYF	TGTGCCAGCAGCCCTTGGGACAGGGGGCAAGAGACCCAGTACTTC
TRBD1	TRBV5-1	many	TRBJ1-1	CASSLVGQGTLNTEAFF	TGCGCCAGCAGCTTGGTTGGACAGGGTACATTGAACACTGAAGCTTTCTTT
-	TRBV27	many	TRBJ1-1	CASSRRQYADTEAFF	TGTGCCAGCAGTCGAAGACAGTATGCGGACACTGAAGCTTTCTTT
-	TRBV29-1	-	TRBJ2-1	CSVVGGNSYNEQFF	TGCAGCGTTGTTGGGGGAAACTCCTACAATGAGCAGTTCTTC
-	TRBV10-3	many	TRBJ2-5	CAISVRDTHQETQYF	TGTGCCATCAGTGTGCGGGACACACACCAAGAGACCCAGTACTTC